The entry below describes one TCR beta chain. Its antigen is unknown. Per the germline V gene, CDR1 is SGHDT and CDR2 is YYEEEE. This CDR3 comprises 14 residues. The ends were cut back, 3 bases at V and 4 bases at J, with 12 bases in the middle. cDNA serving as the sequencing template came from extracted, reverse transcribed RNA. The protocol was immunoSEQ multiplex PCR, while the TCRdb copy is restricted to in-frame clones and leaves out a portion. The sample records around 60,000 clones, roughly 50% being singletons. Treatment defined: oral pan-JAK inhibitor, 5-10 mg twice daily. Punch biopsies of lesional scalp, plus peripheral blood, were taken from alopecia areata patients. This specimen comes from a study of CD8+ T cells in alopecia areata. About the study: Percent of scalp involved defined treated patients' severity scores.

Study results and limitations: Patients shared TCRs less clearly than mice did, possibly for HLA-related reasons.

The sample in question was CD8+ T cells sorted from blood, obtained at approximately week 36, from a patient treated with tofacitinib. The sequence was collected from a human donor with alopecia areata. This chain joins TRBV5-6 and TRBJ2-3, with D unresolved. The CDR3 sequence is CASSSIYPADTQYF. The CDR3 DNA sequence: TGTGCCAGCAGCTCCATCTACCCCGCAGATACGCAGTATTTT.